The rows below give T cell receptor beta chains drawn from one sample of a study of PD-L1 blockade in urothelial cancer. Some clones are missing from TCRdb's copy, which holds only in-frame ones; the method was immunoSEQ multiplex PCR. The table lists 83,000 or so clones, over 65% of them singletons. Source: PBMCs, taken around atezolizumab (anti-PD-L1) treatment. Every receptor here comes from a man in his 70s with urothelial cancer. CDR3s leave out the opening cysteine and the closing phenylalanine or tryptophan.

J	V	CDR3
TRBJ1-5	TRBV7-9	ASSPREVHQPQH
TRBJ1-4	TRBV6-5	ASSTTGQEKLF
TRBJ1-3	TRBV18	ASSPASGGHSSGNTIY
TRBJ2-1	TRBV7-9	ASSLQFNEQF
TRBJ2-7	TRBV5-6	ASSRLWTSGSYEQY
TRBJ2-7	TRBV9	ASSVASGSYEQY
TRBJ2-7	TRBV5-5	ASSFGQGPYEQY
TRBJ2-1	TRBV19	ASSPDGGTEQF
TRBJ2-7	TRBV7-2	ASSLTSGSYEQY
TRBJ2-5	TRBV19	ASSSPEETQY
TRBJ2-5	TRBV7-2	ASNEPYQETQY
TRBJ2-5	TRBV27	ASSLFGGFGETQY
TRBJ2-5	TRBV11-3	ASSLSTNQETQY
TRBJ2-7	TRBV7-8	ATTGADYEQY
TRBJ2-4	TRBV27	ASSPAREGIQY
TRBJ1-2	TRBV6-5	ASSETGGHGYT
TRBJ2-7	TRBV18	ASSPQGGDEQY
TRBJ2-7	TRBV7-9	ASSLGEGYEQY
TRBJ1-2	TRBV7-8	ASSLLDREGGYT
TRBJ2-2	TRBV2	ASRFANTGELF
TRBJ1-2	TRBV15	ATSRGGIGAGTLNGYT
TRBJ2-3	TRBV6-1	ASRQGADTQY
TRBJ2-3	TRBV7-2	ASSWGQVTDTQY
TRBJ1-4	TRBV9	ASSTGEVGEKLF
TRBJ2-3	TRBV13	ASSAQRSTDTQY
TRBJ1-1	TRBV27	ASSPLGGPIGAF
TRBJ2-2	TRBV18	ASSPDQATGELF
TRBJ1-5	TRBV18	ASSPGQGNQPQH
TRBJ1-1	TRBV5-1	ASSAAGQGNTEAF
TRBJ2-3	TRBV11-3	ASSPSRPGWGLAGPMQY
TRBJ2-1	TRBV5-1	ASEPPTSGRKEQF
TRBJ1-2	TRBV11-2	ASSLGTGDGYT
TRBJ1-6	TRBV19	ASSDSRVSPLH